Here is one T cell receptor (beta chain) with its context. This clone was seen once. Its antigen remains undetermined. Base qualities were left out, and no much larger clone turns up one base away. The data belong to a study of CD4 T cells in relation to SARS-CoV-2 and coronaviruses (dated by TCRdb to 2020 to 2022). About the study as a whole: In the ViraFEST assay, PBMCs were cultured with antigen for about eleven days, after which TCR beta CDR3s were sequenced to identify clonal expansions specific to the antigen. The Adaptive Biotechnologies TCR-sequencing kit was used to sequence samples from a few pre-COVID donors and the naive versus memory experiments, while other data came from Illumina-based sequencing. At the level of individual TCR clonotypes, the study evaluated whether memory CD4+ T cells crossreact between the spike proteins of SARS-CoV-2 and those of common cold coronaviruses. A different, Illumina-based TCR-beta assay was used to sequence expansion assays from other donors in the study. HLA restriction was mapped for shared crossreactive spike epitopes using patient-derived lymphoblastoid cell lines. An HIV-1 Nef peptide pool or a no-peptide culture served as the negative reference condition.

The investigation overall reported the following: Small numbers of patients and of tested TCRs limited the study. Memory CD4+ clonotypes crossrecognizing SARS-CoV-2 and at least one common cold coronavirus spike were found in 50% to 80% of donors. Crossreactivity analysis centred on spike protein, so crossreactivity against other viral proteins was not assessed. Pre-pandemic and post-infection samples were not both contributed by any donor, so tracing of the source of pre-existing responses was limited. Compared with monoreactive clones, crossreactive clones had significantly weaker SARS-CoV-2-driven expansion, a result consistent with antigenic imprinting.

The CDR3 contains 13 residues, cysteine and phenylalanine counted. Only CDR3 DNA is held: 39 bases, read in frame from base 1. Per the germline V gene (reference sequence), LNHDA is the CDR1 and SQIVND is the CDR2. Trimming takes 3 bases from V and 4 bases from J, and the germline ends sit 9 bases apart. CD4+ T cells from unexposed donors were collected before the COVID-19 pandemic (2011-2018). After more than 9 days of culture, CD4+ T cells were isolated with the EasySep CD4+ T cell isolation kit. As cell numbers permitted, CD4+ T cells from unexposed donors were tested for reactivity to SARS-CoV-2 S and N and to four common cold coronavirus spike pools. Each well held 1.5 million to 2.5 million PBMCs cultured in IMDM containing 5% human AB serum and 10 IU/ml IL-2. Half of the culture medium was replaced with fresh IL-2-containing medium on days 3 and 7. In general, every peptide culture condition was set up in three replicate wells. The leukapheresis product for the unexposed donors was obtained through commercial purchase. Ficoll-Paque PLUS gradient centrifugation was used to isolate PBMCs from leukapheresis product or whole blood. PBMCs were either used fresh in the expansion assay or cryopreserved at -140 degrees C. The QIAamp Micro DNA Kit was used to extract genomic DNA from the CD4+ T cells.

Library method: the immunoSEQ multiplex PCR assay. Under the source paper's analysis protocol: During preprocessing, nonproductive sequences were discarded, as were any CDR3s that did not begin with C, did not end with F or W, or were shorter than 7 amino acids. Antigen-specific clonotypes were called with the MANAFEST web app, based on expansion relative to reference and other culture wells. A clone was considered positive if significant expansion relative to the reference culture was observed in 2 of 3 replicate wells at an FDR below 0.05. To be called positive, a clone also had to show significant expansion compared with every other tandem well and an odds ratio greater than 5. Pairwise Levenshtein distance, computed with the stringdist R package after three terminal residues were trimmed from each end, was used as the measure of CDR3 homology. Not all clones reach the TCRdb copy of this immuneACCESS table, which keeps in-frame sequences only. Checked studies attribute under half of the gap to unresolved V genes and leave the rest unexplained. The V and J calls and clone size are taken from that table; D and trimming were inferred from the DNA. The sample table records tens of thousands of clones; approximately 70% of these occur just once. The ten most abundant clones make up about 15% of the sample.

This receptor was obtained from a human donor in good health. Rearrangement joined TRBV19 to TRBJ2-5, with an unclear D gene assignment. Sequenced sample: CD4+ T cells from PBMCs, cultured in vitro. The CDR3 is CASSIPPGETQYF. The base sequence is TGTGCCAGTAGTATCCCCCCCGGAGAGACCCAGTACTTC.